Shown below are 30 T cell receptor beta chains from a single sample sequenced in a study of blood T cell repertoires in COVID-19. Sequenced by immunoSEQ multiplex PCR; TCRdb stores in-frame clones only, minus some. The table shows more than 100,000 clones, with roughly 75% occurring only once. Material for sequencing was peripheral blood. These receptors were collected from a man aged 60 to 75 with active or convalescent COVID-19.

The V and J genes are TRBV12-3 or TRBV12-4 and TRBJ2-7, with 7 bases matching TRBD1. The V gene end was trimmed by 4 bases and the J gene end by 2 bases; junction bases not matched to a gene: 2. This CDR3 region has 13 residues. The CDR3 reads CASSSGGTYEQYF. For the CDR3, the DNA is TGTGCCAGCAGTTCAGGGGGTACCTACGAGCAGTACTTC.

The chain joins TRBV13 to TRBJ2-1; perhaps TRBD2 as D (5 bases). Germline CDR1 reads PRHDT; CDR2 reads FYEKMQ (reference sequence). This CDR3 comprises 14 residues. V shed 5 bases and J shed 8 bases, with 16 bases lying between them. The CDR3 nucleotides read TGTGCCAGCAGCGGGTTTCCCCTGAGGGATGAGCAGTTCTTC. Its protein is CASSGFPLRDEQFF.

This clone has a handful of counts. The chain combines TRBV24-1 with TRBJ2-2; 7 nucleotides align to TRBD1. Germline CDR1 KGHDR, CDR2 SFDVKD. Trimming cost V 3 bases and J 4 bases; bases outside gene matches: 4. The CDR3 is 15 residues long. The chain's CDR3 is CATSDGTEVTGELFF. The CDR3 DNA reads TGTGCCACCAGTGATGGGACAGAAGTCACCGGGGAGCTGTTTTTT.

The CDR3 bases are TGTGCCAGCAGCCCTGTGTCTGGAGTTGAAGCTTTCTTT. Encoded protein: CASSPVSGVEAFF. The chain has TRBV7-9 and TRBJ1-1, with D hard to call. This CDR3 is 13 amino acids long. The V gene lost 5 bases and the J gene lost 7 bases, with 14 bases spanning the gap. CDR1 is SEHNR and CDR2 is FQNEAQ in the germline V gene (reference sequence).

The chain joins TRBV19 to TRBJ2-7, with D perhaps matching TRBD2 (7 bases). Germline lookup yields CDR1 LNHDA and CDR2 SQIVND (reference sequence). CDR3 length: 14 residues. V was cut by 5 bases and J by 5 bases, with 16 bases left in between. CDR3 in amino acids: CASSLRGGGDEQYF. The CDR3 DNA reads TGTGCCAGTAGTCTCAGAGGAGGGGGGGACGAGCAGTACTTC.

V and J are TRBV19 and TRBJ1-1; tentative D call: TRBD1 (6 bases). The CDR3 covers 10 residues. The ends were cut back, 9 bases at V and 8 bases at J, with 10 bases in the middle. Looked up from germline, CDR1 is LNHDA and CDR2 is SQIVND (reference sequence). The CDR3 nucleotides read TGTGCCAGCTCAGGACAGGAAGCTTTCTTT. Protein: CASSGQEAFF. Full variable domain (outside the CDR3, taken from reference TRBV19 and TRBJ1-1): DGGITQSPKYLFRKEGQNVTLSCEQNLNHDAMYWYRQDPGQGLRLIYYSQIVNDFQKGDIAEGYSVSREKKESFPLTVTSAQKNPTAFYLCASSGQEAFFGQGTRLTVV.

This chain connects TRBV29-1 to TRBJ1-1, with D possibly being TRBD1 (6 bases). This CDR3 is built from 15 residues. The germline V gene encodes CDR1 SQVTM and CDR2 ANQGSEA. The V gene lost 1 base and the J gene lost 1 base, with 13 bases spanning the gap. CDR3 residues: CSVEGLPGENTEAFF. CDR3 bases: TGCAGCGTTGAAGGGCTCCCAGGGGAGAACACTGAAGCTTTCTTT.

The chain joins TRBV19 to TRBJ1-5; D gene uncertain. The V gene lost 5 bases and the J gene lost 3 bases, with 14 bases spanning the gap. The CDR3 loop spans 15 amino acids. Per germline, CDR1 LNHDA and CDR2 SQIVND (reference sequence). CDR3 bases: TGTGCCAGTAGTCGGACGGGAGGCCTCAATCAGCCCCAGCATTTT. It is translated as CASSRTGGLNQPQHF.

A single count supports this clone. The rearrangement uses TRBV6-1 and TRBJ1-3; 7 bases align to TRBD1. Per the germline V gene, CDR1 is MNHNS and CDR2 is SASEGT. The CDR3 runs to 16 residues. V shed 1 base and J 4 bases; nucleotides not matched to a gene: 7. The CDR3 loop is CASSEGQGVKGNTIYF. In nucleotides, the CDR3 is TGTGCCAGCAGTGAAGGACAGGGTGTGAAAGGAAACACCATATATTTT.

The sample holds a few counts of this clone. As DNA, the CDR3 is TGTGCCAGCAGCCCACCGACTAGCGGGGAGACCCAGTACTTC. Translating gives CASSPPTSGETQYF. The rearrangement uses TRBV7-6 and TRBJ2-5, with 10 bases aligning to TRBD2. The J segment lost 5 bases and the V segment lost 5 bases, leaving 5 bases of the junction unmatched. Germline CDR1 reads SGHVS; CDR2 reads FNYEAQ. The CDR3 runs to 14 residues.

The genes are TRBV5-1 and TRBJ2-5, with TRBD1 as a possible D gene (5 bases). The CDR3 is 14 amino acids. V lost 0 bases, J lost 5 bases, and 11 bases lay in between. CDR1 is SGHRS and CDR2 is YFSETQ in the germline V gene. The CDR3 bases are TGCGCCAGCAGCTTGGATGGCAGGGCGGAGACCCAGTACTTC. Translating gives CASSLDGRAETQYF.

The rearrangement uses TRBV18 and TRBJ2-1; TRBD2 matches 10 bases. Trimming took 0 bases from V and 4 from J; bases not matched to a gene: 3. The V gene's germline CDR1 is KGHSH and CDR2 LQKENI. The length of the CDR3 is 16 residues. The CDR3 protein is CASSPPAGGPYNEQFF. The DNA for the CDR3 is TGTGCCAGCTCACCACCAGCGGGAGGGCCGTACAATGAGCAGTTCTTC.

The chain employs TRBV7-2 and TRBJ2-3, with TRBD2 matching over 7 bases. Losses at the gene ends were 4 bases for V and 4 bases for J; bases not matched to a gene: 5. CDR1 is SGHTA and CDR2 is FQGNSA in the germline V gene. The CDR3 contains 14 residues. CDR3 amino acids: CASSSRLAADTQYF. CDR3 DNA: TGTGCCAGCAGCTCCCGACTAGCAGCAGATACGCAGTATTTT.

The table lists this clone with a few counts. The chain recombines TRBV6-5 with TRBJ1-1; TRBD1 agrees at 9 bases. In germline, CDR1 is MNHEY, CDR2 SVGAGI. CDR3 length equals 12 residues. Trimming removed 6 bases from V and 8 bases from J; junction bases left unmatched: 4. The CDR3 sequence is CASRKTGGEAFF. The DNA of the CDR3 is TGTGCCAGCAGAAAAACAGGGGGCGAAGCTTTCTTT.

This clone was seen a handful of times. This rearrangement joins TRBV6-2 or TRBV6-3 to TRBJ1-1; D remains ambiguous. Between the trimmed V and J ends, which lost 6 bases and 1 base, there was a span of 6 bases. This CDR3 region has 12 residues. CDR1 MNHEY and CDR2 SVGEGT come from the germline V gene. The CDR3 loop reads CASSWANTEAFF. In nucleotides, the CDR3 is TGTGCCAGCAGCTGGGCGAACACTGAAGCTTTCTTT.

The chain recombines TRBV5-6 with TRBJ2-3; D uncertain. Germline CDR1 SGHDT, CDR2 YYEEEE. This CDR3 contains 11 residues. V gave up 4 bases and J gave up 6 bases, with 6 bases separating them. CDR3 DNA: TGTGCCAGCAGCATGAGGGATACGCAGTATTTT. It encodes CASSMRDTQYF.

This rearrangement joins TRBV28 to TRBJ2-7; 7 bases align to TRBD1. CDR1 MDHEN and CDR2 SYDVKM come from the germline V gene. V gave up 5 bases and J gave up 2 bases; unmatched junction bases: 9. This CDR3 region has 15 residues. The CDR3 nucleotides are TGTGCCAGCAGTGGACCTTACAGGGGAGCCTACGAGCAGTACTTC. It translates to CASSGPYRGAYEQYF.

CDR3 region: CASSIDWVSAQQYF. Written as DNA, the CDR3 is TGTGCCAGTAGTATAGACTGGGTGAGCGCCCAGCAGTACTTC. The J gene is TRBJ2-7, the V gene TRBV19; D is unclear. From germline, CDR1 is LNHDA and CDR2 SQIVND (reference sequence). The V gene lost 0 bases and the J gene lost 8 bases, with 14 bases spanning the gap. This CDR3 region has 14 residues.

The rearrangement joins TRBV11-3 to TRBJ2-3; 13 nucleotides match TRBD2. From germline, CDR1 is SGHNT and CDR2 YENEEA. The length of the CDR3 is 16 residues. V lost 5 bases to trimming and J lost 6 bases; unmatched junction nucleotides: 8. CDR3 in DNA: TGTGCCAGCAGCCCGTGGACTAGCGGGAGCTTGGATACGCAGTATTTT. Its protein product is CASSPWTSGSLDTQYF.

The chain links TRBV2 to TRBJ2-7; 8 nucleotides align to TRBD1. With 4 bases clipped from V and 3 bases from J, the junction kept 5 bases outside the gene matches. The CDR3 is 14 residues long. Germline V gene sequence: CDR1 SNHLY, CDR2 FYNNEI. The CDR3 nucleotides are TGTGCCAGCAGTGCCGGGACAGGAAACTACGAGCAGTACTTC. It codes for CASSAGTGNYEQYF.

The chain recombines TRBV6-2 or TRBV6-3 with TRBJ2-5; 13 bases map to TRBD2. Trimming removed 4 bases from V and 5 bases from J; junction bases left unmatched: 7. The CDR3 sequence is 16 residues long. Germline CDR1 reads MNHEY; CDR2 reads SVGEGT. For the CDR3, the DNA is TGTGCCAGCAGTTGGACTAGCGGGAGTGGAGGGGAGACCCAGTACTTC. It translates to CASSWTSGSGGETQYF.

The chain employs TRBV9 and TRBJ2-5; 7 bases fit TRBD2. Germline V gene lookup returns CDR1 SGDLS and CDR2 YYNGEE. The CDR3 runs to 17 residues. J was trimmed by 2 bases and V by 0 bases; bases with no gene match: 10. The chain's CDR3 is CASSVGGPAGLQETQYF. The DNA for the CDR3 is TGTGCCAGCAGCGTAGGAGGCCCAGCGGGGCTACAAGAGACCCAGTACTTC.

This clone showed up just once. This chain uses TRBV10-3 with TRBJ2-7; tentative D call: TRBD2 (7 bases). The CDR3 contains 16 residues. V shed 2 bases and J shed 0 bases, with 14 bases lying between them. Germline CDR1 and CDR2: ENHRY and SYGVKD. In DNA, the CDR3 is TGTGCCATCAGTGAGCCCTGGGGAGGGGGCTCCTACGAGCAGTACTTC. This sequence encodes CAISEPWGGGSYEQYF.

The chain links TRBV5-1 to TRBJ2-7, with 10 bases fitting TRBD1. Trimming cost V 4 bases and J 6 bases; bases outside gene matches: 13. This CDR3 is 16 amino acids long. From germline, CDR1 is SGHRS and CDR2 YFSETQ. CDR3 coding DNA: TGCGCCAGCAGCCAGGGACAGGGGTCCCCTTTGGGCGAGCAGTACTTC. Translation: CASSQGQGSPLGEQYF. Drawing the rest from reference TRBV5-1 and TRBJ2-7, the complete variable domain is KAGVTQTPRYLIKTRGQQVTLSCSPISGHRSVSWYQQTPGQGLQFLFEYFSETQRNKGNFPGRFSGRQFSNSRSEMNVSTLELGDSALYLCASSQGQGSPLGEQYFGPGTRLTVT.

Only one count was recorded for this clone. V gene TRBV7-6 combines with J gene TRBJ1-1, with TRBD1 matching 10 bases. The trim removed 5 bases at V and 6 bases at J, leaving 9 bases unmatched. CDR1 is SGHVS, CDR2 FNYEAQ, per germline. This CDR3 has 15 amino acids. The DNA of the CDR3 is TGTGCCAGCAGCATGACAGGGGGCGCCGGCGCTGAAGCTTTCTTT. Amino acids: CASSMTGGAGAEAFF.

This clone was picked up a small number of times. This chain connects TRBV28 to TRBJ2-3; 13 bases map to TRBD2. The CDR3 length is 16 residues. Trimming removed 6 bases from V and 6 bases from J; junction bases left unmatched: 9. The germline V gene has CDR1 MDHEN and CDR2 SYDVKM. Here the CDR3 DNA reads TGTGCCAGCAGATCAGGACTAGCGGGAGTCTCGGATACGCAGTATTTT. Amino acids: CASRSGLAGVSDTQYF.

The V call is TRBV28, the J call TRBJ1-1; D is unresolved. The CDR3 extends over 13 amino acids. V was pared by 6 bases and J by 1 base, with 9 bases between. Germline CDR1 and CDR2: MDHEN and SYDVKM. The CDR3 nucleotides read TGTGCCAGCAGATACACAGAGAACACTGAAGCTTTCTTT. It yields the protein CASRYTENTEAFF.

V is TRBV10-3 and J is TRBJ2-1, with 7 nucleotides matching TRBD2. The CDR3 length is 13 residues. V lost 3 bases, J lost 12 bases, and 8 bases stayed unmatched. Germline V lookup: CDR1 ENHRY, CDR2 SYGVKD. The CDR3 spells CAISDGGGFGQFF. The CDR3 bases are TGTGCCATCAGTGATGGGGGGGGGTTCGGGCAGTTCTTC.

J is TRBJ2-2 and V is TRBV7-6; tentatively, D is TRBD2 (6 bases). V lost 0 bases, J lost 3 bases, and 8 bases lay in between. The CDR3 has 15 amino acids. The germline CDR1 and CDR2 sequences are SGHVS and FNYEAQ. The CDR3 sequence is CASSLAGTHTGELFF. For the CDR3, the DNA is TGTGCCAGCAGCTTAGCTGGGACTCACACCGGGGAGCTGTTTTTT. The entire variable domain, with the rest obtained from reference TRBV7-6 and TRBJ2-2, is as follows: GAGVSQSPRYKVTKRGQDVALRCDPISGHVSLYWYRQALGQGPEFLTYFNYEAQQDKSGLPNDRFSAERPEGSISTLTIQRTEQRDSAMYRCASSLAGTHTGELFFGEGSRLTVL.

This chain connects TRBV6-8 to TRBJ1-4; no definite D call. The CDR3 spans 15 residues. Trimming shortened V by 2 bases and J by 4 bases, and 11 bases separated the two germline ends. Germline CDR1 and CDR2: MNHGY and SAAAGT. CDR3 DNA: TGTGCCAGCAGTTACAGGCGGTCGTATAATGAAAAACTGTTTTTT. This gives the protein CASSYRRSYNEKLFF.